These 22 T cell receptor beta chains were sequenced from one sample in a study of blood T cell repertoires in COVID-19. TCRdb keeps only in-frame clones here, not all; method: immunoSEQ multiplex PCR. The data hold 200,000 to 300,000 clones, with under 90% observed a single time. Sequenced material: peripheral blood. These TCRs come from a man in his 60s with acute or convalescent COVID-19.

This clone was detected once. The chain couples TRBV5-1 to TRBJ1-4, with D possibly TRBD1 on 6 matching bases. V was shortened by 0 bases and J by 0 bases, with 6 bases between the two germline ends. The CDR3 contains 15 residues. The germline CDR1 and CDR2 sequences are SGHRS and YFSETQ. The CDR3 sequence: CASSLGTATNEKLFF. CDR3 nucleotide sequence: TGCGCCAGCAGCTTGGGGACAGCAACTAATGAAAAACTGTTTTTT.

The gene calls are TRBV5-1 and TRBJ2-2; 7 nucleotides match TRBD2. The ends lost 4 bases at V and 0 bases at J; junction bases unmatched: 12. Germline V gives CDR1 SGHRS, CDR2 YFSETQ. This CDR3 is built from 18 residues. The CDR3 DNA follows: TGCGCCAGCAGCCCCTTGACTAGCTCCCACGCGAACACCGGGGAGCTGTTTTTT. Residues: CASSPLTSSHANTGELFF.

The chain links TRBV4-2 to TRBJ2-3; tentatively, D is TRBD1 (5 bases). The CDR3 length is 18 residues. Germline values: CDR1 LGHNA, CDR2 YNFKEQ. V lost 0 bases and J 1 base, leaving 17 bases between the germline ends. The CDR3 here is CASSQEGFGQGRTDTQYF. CDR3 bases: TGTGCCAGCAGCCAAGAGGGGTTCGGGCAGGGTCGCACAGATACGCAGTATTTT.

The chain combines TRBV5-1 with TRBJ1-2, with 8 bases lining up with TRBD1. After removal of 4 bases from V and 5 bases from J, the junction contained 7 bases not matched to a gene. CDR1 SGHRS and CDR2 YFSETQ come from the germline V gene. The CDR3 has 14 amino acids. The CDR3 protein is CASSLGQGRYGYTF. CDR3 nucleotides: TGCGCCAGCAGCCTAGGACAGGGCCGATATGGCTACACCTTC.

The DNA of the CDR3 is TGTGCCAGTAGAAGGACAGCTAGCACAGATACGCAGTATTTT. This gives the protein CASRRTASTDTQYF. The gene calls are TRBV19 and TRBJ2-3; D possibly corresponds to TRBD1 (6 bases). The V end lost 6 bases, the J end lost 0 bases, and 10 bases lay between the germline ends. Germline V gene lookup returns CDR1 LNHDA and CDR2 SQIVND (reference sequence). This CDR3 is built from 14 residues. The complete variable domain, with remaining parts taken from reference TRBV19 and TRBJ2-3, reads DGGITQSPKYLFRKEGQNVTLSCEQNLNHDAMYWYRQDPGQGLRLIYYSQIVNDFQKGDIAEGYSVSREKKESFPLTVTSAQKNPTAFYLCASRRTASTDTQYFGPGTRLTVL.

V gene TRBV6-5 combines with J gene TRBJ2-5; D not resolved. V lost 8 bases and J lost 3, with 16 bases in between. The CDR3 loop spans 14 amino acids. Germline CDR1 and CDR2: MNHEY and SVGAGI. This CDR3 is CASYPRNGEETQYF. For the CDR3, the DNA is TGTGCCAGCTACCCTCGGAACGGAGAAGAGACCCAGTACTTC.

This chain uses TRBV20-1 with TRBJ1-1; TRBD1 matches at 7 bases. The CDR3 extends over 11 amino acids. Germline V gives CDR1 DFQATT, CDR2 SNEGSKA (reference sequence). Germline trimming cut 3 bases from V and 8 bases from J; bases unmatched to any gene: 3. CDR3 region: CSARTDREAFF. The CDR3 nucleotides read TGCAGTGCTAGGACGGACAGGGAAGCTTTCTTT.

The genes are TRBV24-1 and TRBJ2-7; 7 bases align to TRBD1. The V gene's germline CDR1 is KGHDR and CDR2 SFDVKD. J was trimmed by 3 bases and V by 10 bases; bases with no gene match: 8. The CDR3 is made up of 13 amino acids. Here the CDR3 reads CATKGARYYEQYF. The CDR3 coding sequence is TGTGCCACGAAGGGGGCGAGGTACTACGAGCAGTACTTC.

The V call is TRBV30, the J call TRBJ1-4, with unresolved D. The CDR3 covers 13 residues. V was trimmed by 0 bases and J by 6 bases, leaving 8 bases between them. Per germline, CDR1 GTSNPN and CDR2 SVGIG (reference sequence). CDR3 in amino acids: CAWSVLLDEKLFF. The CDR3 DNA reads as TGTGCCTGGAGTGTCCTTCTCGATGAAAAACTGTTTTTT.

In DNA, the CDR3 is TGTGCCAGCAGCCCAGCGGGGTCCTCGGGCTACACCTTC. Encoded protein: CASSPAGSSGYTF. The chain links TRBV7-2 to TRBJ1-2, with no clear D. V was pared by 5 bases and J by 8 bases, with 15 bases between. There are 13 residues in the CDR3. The germline V gene encodes CDR1 SGHTA and CDR2 FQGNSA.

The V gene is TRBV6-1, the J gene TRBJ1-2, with a weak D call TRBD1 (6 bases). This CDR3 is built from 13 residues. Germline lookup yields CDR1 MNHNS and CDR2 SASEGT. V was trimmed by 2 bases and J by 7 bases, leaving 11 bases between them. The CDR3 spells CASSEQGHTGYTF. In DNA form, the CDR3 reads TGTGCCAGCAGTGAACAGGGGCATACTGGCTACACCTTC.

The chain carries TRBV5-1 and TRBJ1-1; D is undetermined. The germline V and J ends were trimmed by 0 bases and 0 bases, with 9 bases remaining between them. The germline CDR1 and CDR2 sequences are SGHRS and YFSETQ. The CDR3 length is 15 residues. The CDR3 region has the DNA TGCGCCAGCAGCTTGGAGGAGGGTCTGAACACTGAAGCTTTCTTT. It yields the protein CASSLEEGLNTEAFF.

The chain employs TRBV6-2 or TRBV6-3 and TRBJ2-5; TRBD2 matches 12 bases. V trimming: 5 bases; J trimming: 4 bases; junction bases outside the gene matches: 11. CDR1 is MNHEY and CDR2 is SVGEGT in the germline V gene. The CDR3 loop spans 17 amino acids. The CDR3 sequence: CASSRTSGTRLGETQYF. The CDR3 DNA reads as TGTGCCAGCAGTCGGACTAGCGGGACCCGTTTGGGAGAGACCCAGTACTTC.

This chain links TRBV18 with TRBJ2-7; possibly TRBD2 for D (6 bases). CDR3 length: 12 residues. V was trimmed by 0 bases and J by 12 bases, leaving 12 bases between them. Germline loops: CDR1 KGHSH, CDR2 LQKENI. The CDR3 loop is CASSPPGGVAYF. CDR3 in DNA: TGTGCCAGCTCACCACCGGGAGGTGTAGCGTACTTC.

On this clone itself: The sample carries other DNA sequences with the same CDR3. V usage is TRBV6-1 and J usage is TRBJ1-5; D gene unclear. This CDR3 has 13 residues. CDR1 and CDR2 (germline): MNHNS, SASEGT. Between the trimmed V and J ends, which lost 1 base and 6 bases, there was a span of 7 bases. For the CDR3, the DNA is TGTGCCAGCAGTGAAGGCGGGTTTCAGCCCCAGCATTTT. Its translation is CASSEGGFQPQHF.

The rearrangement uses TRBV6-6 and TRBJ2-1, with TRBD1 matching over 8 bases. CDR3 length equals 15 residues. With 5 bases clipped from V and 3 bases from J, the junction kept 6 bases outside the gene matches. Germline lookup yields CDR1 MNHNY and CDR2 SVGAGI (reference sequence). The CDR3 coding sequence is TGTGCCAGCAGTCTCGGACAGGGAGGCTACAATGAGCAGTTCTTC. As protein: CASSLGQGGYNEQFF.

The chain carries TRBV7-2 and TRBJ2-3, with 9 bases fitting TRBD2. This CDR3 is built from 17 residues. Germline V lookup: CDR1 SGHTA, CDR2 FQGNSA. J gave up 1 base and V 1 base, and 6 bases lay outside the gene matches. The CDR3 coding sequence is TGTGCCAGCAGCTTAGGGTGGCTAGCGGGGCGCACAGATACGCAGTATTTT. This sequence encodes CASSLGWLAGRTDTQYF.

The V gene is TRBV7-8, the J gene TRBJ1-6; maybe TRBD1 (5 bases). V dropped 2 bases and J dropped 10 bases, with 12 bases sitting between them. The CDR3 totals 14 residues. Germline CDR1 reads SGHVS; CDR2 reads FQNEAQ. CDR3 region: CASSLSGGSSPLHF. The CDR3 region has the DNA TGTGCCAGCAGCTTAAGTGGGGGGTCCTCACCCCTCCACTTT.

The CDR3: CASSLGQSNQPQHF. The CDR3 coding sequence is TGTGCCAGCAGCTTGGGACAGAGCAATCAGCCCCAGCATTTT. The chain links TRBV5-8 to TRBJ1-5, with D perhaps matching TRBD1 (5 bases). The germline V gene encodes CDR1 SGHTS and CDR2 YDEGEE. This CDR3 is 14 amino acids long. Trimming left V 0 bases short and J 1 base short, with 5 bases between.

The chain has TRBV25-1 and TRBJ1-1; TRBD1 matches at 10 bases. With 3 bases clipped from V and 3 bases from J, the junction kept 4 bases outside the gene matches. The CDR3 spans 15 residues. Germline-derived CDR1 and CDR2 are MGHDK and SYGVNS. The CDR3 DNA follows: TGTGCCAGCAGTGAGGGACAGGGGTCAGACACTGAAGCTTTCTTT. It is translated as CASSEGQGSDTEAFF.

The rearrangement joins TRBV19 to TRBJ2-7, with D maybe TRBD1 (5 bases). Germline V CDR1 and CDR2: LNHDA, SQIVND (reference sequence). The V gene lost 11 bases and the J gene lost 1 base, with 15 bases spanning the gap. This CDR3 spans 13 amino acids. The CDR3 spells CASNKDNSYEQYF. DNA for the CDR3: TGTGCCTCCAACAAGGACAATTCCTACGAGCAGTACTTC.

This sequence joins TRBV4-1 and TRBJ2-7; D perhaps matches TRBD1 (5 bases). CDR3 size: 15 residues. Germline V gene data show CDR1 as MGHRA and CDR2 as YSYEKL. Between the trimmed V and J ends, which lost 2 bases and 2 bases, there was a span of 13 bases. CDR3 protein: CASSQSVTVTYEQYF. The CDR3 region has the DNA TGCGCCAGCAGCCAAAGCGTGACAGTCACCTACGAGCAGTACTTC.